One and the same sample provided the 20 T cell receptor beta chains below, sequenced in a study of CD8+CD57+ T cells in acquired aplastic anemia. Researchers used genomic DNA as the template to profile TCR beta VDJ and CDR3. TCRdb ran MiXCR on the reads and lists one entry per CDR3 protein. The sample shows 150,000 to 200,000 distinct CDR3 sequences, about three fifths of them seen only once. Sequencing was performed on sorted CD4+, CD8+, or CD8+CD57+ T cells (not recorded which) from PBMCs. All receptors derive from a human donor in good health.

The CDR3 DNA is TGTGCCAGCAGTTTATGGGACAGGGTCTACAATGAGCAGTTCTTC. This encodes CASSLWDRVYNEQFF. The J gene is TRBJ2-1, the V gene TRBV12-3 or TRBV12-4; 9 nucleotides align to TRBD1. This CDR3 comprises 15 residues. Trimming removed 2 bases from V and 3 bases from J; junction bases left unmatched: 2.

This clonotype was seen at least ten times. The CDR3 DNA follows: TGCAGCGTTTCAGGTTTTTCCGGGGAGCTGTTTTTT. This codes for CSVSGFSGELFF. The genes are TRBV29-1 and TRBJ2-2, with D unclear. This CDR3 spans 12 amino acids. CDR1 is SQVTM and CDR2 is ANQGSEA in the germline V gene. V lost 5 bases and J lost 6, with 10 bases in between.

This sequence joins TRBV12-3 or TRBV12-4 and TRBJ2-7; 16 nucleotides line up with TRBD2. This CDR3 comprises 18 residues. With V trimmed by 5 bases and J by 5 bases, 12 bases remained unmatched. Here the CDR3 DNA reads TGTGCCAGCAGTGCCAGCCCGGGACTAGCGGGAGGGTACGACGAGCAGTACTTC. Protein product: CASSASPGLAGGYDEQYF.

This clonotype appeared many times. The rearrangement links TRBV13 to TRBJ1-1, with D possibly matching TRBD1 (5 bases). Germline CDR1 and CDR2: PRHDT and FYEKMQ (reference sequence). The CDR3 contains 15 residues. V lost 8 bases, J lost 0 bases, and 16 bases lay in between. The CDR3 DNA reads as TGTGCCAGCCGAGTTTTCGGGACCATGAACACTGAAGCTTTCTTT. This codes for CASRVFGTMNTEAFF.

V gene TRBV6-5 combines with J gene TRBJ1-5; 7 nucleotides agree with TRBD1. Germline CDR1 is MNHEY and CDR2 is SVGAGI. The V gene end was trimmed by 7 bases and the J gene end by 3 bases; junction bases not matched to a gene: 9. This CDR3 region has 15 residues. DNA for the CDR3: TGTGCCAGCAAACCTGGACAGGCGAACAATCAGCCCCAGCATTTT. Its translation is CASKPGQANNQPQHF.

This rearrangement joins TRBV10-2 to TRBJ2-1; 10 bases are a match to TRBD2. V lost 8 bases, J lost 3 bases, and 4 bases stayed unmatched. Germline V gene lookup returns CDR1 WSHSY and CDR2 SAAADI. This CDR3 contains 14 residues. The CDR3 sequence: CASAGLADYNEQFF. The CDR3 coding sequence is TGCGCCAGCGCCGGACTAGCGGACTACAATGAGCAGTTCTTC.

This chain joins TRBV25-1 and TRBJ1-2; 8 nucleotides align to TRBD1. From germline, CDR1 is MGHDK and CDR2 SYGVNS. The CDR3 covers 16 residues. The V segment lost 4 bases and the J segment 8 bases; nucleotides outside the gene matches: 15. The CDR3 loop reads CASSVTGGDFVGGYTF. DNA for the CDR3: TGTGCCAGCAGTGTAACAGGGGGAGATTTCGTGGGCGGCTACACCTTC.

The gene calls are TRBV15 and TRBJ1-1, with D possibly matching TRBD1 (6 bases). V shed 4 bases and J shed 6 bases, with 18 bases lying between them. CDR1 is LNHNV and CDR2 is YYDKDF in the germline V gene (reference sequence). This CDR3 region has 15 residues. CDR3 sequence: CATSMGLGGRAEAFF. Here the CDR3 DNA reads TGTGCCACCAGCATGGGGCTGGGGGGGCGGGCTGAAGCTTTCTTT.

As concerns this clonotype: An end of the junction does not agree with germline; a read error may underlie this. The chain joins TRBV12-3 or TRBV12-4 to TRBJ2-5; D assignment may be TRBD1 or TRBD2 (5 bases each). The CDR3 sequence is 16 residues long. The CDR3 loop reads CASSLGSGLNQETQYF. The CDR3 DNA reads TGTGCCAGCAGTTTAGGTTCGGGGCTTAACCAGGAGACCCAGTACTTC.

To note about this clonotype: It may be a read error: a sequence one base away is much more abundant. The genes are TRBV27 and TRBJ2-7; TRBD2 matches at 11 bases. Germline V gives CDR1 MNHEY, CDR2 SMNVEV (reference sequence). This CDR3 has 15 residues. V lost 6 bases and J lost 5; bases outside the gene matches: 9. The CDR3, as DNA: TGTGCCAGCAGCCGAGAGGCTAGCGGGAGGCACGAGCAGTACTTC. Its protein product is CASSREASGRHEQYF.

The gene calls are TRBV2 and TRBJ2-7; D gene uncertain. V lost 6 bases and J lost 3, with 6 bases in between. The germline V gene has CDR1 SNHLY and CDR2 FYNNEI. The CDR3 runs to 11 residues. The CDR3 spells CASRESYEQYF. The CDR3 DNA sequence: TGTGCCAGCAGGGAGAGCTACGAGCAGTACTTC.

This clonotype was counted at least ten times. CDR3 nucleotides: TGCGCCAGTAGCGGGAGGGCCTACGAGCAGTACTTC. Translating it yields CASSGRAYEQYF. The rearrangement links TRBV5-1 to TRBJ2-7; TRBD2 aligns across 11 bases. CDR1 is SGHRS, CDR2 YFSETQ, per germline. The V and J ends lost 8 bases and 2 bases, in that order; junction bases with no gene match: 0. The CDR3 has 12 residues.

The chain employs TRBV12-3 or TRBV12-4 and TRBJ1-4; unclear D gene. V lost 6 bases, J lost 3 bases, and 17 bases lay in between. The CDR3 spans 16 residues. The CDR3 DNA follows: TGTGCCAGCAGCCCTCGTCTAAGTGGGGCTAATGAAAAACTGTTTTTT. Its protein is CASSPRLSGANEKLFF.

The rearrangement links TRBV20-1 to TRBJ2-7, with TRBD1 matching over 9 bases. V shed 0 bases and J 4 bases; nucleotides not matched to a gene: 4. Germline CDR1 DFQATT, CDR2 SNEGSKA (reference sequence). The CDR3 contains 14 residues. CDR3 sequence reads: CSARDLGTGYEQYF. The CDR3 coding sequence is TGCAGTGCTAGAGATCTCGGGACAGGGTACGAGCAGTACTTC.

This chain links TRBV10-3 with TRBJ2-2; TRBD1 matches at 8 bases. After removal of 4 bases from V and 1 base from J, the junction contained 5 bases not matched to a gene. This CDR3 has 16 amino acids. Germline CDR1 is ENHRY and CDR2 is SYGVKD. CDR3 protein: CAISGWTGKNTGELFF. As DNA, the CDR3 is TGTGCCATCAGTGGGTGGACAGGGAAGAACACCGGGGAGCTGTTTTTT.

The chain couples TRBV10-2 to TRBJ2-1; the D is unclear. V was trimmed by 6 bases and J by 3 bases, leaving 3 bases between them. The CDR3 is 11 residues long. In germline, CDR1 is WSHSY, CDR2 SAAADI. CDR3 bases: TGCGCCAGCAGCGACTACAATGAGCAGTTCTTC. Translation: CASSDYNEQFF.

The chain carries TRBV5-1 and TRBJ2-1; possibly TRBD2 for D (5 bases). The CDR3 runs to 19 residues. Trimming removed 0 bases at V and 0 bases at J, with 19 bases between. Germline CDR1 SGHRS, CDR2 YFSETQ. DNA of the CDR3: TGCGCCAGCAGCTTGGCGTTAGCGTCCCTCCTTAGCTCCTACAATGAGCAGTTCTTC. Translation: CASSLALASLLSSYNEQFF.

This chain uses TRBV20-1 with TRBJ2-3; D assignment may be TRBD1 or TRBD2 (5 bases each). This CDR3 spans 16 amino acids. Trimming stripped 0 bases from V and 2 bases from J, with 15 bases between. CDR1 is DFQATT and CDR2 is SNEGSKA in the germline V gene (reference sequence). CDR3 sequence reads: CSARDVLGVDTDTQYF. CDR3 sequence (DNA): TGCAGTGCTAGAGATGTTTTGGGGGTGGACACAGATACGCAGTATTTT.

The chain combines TRBV7-2 with TRBJ2-7; 8 bases are shared with TRBD1. This CDR3 spans 13 amino acids. Trimming cost V 5 bases and J 5 bases; bases outside gene matches: 5. CDR1 is SGHTA, CDR2 FQGNSA, per germline. DNA for the CDR3: TGTGCCAGCAGCCGGACAGGGACGAACGAGCAGTACTTC. Amino acid sequence: CASSRTGTNEQYF.

V and J are TRBV12-3 or TRBV12-4 and TRBJ2-1; either TRBD1 or TRBD2 may supply D (5 bases each). The CDR3 length is 13 residues. Between the trimmed V and J ends, which lost 4 bases and 6 bases, there was a span of 10 bases. The CDR3, as DNA: TGTGCCAGCAGTTGGGGGTTAGGCAATGAGCAGTTCTTC. Its translation is CASSWGLGNEQFF.